This TCR beta chain was documented in a study of regulatory T cells in long-lasting Graves disease. At the level of the study: Antithyroid drug exposure in newly diagnosed Graves' patients had lasted under 3 months.

As for time point: newly diagnosed GD, antithyroid drugs for less than 3 months. The TCR library used RNA extracted from PBMCs. About this clonotype itself: Its antigen is unknown.

Findings and caveats of the study: Preferential use of TRBV28, TRBJ1-2 and TRBJ2-5 was seen in persistent disease.

Sequencing libraries for TCR beta were prepared with iRepertoire HTBI primers and Arm-PCR of CDR3 regions. A single record per CDR3 protein comes from TCRdb applying MiXCR to the multiplex PCR reads. Found here are 540,000 or so distinct CDR3 sequences, roughly 13% of them singletons; the top ten hold roughly a tenth. CDR3 length: 13 residues. Trimming removed 1 base at V and 5 bases at J, with 9 bases between. In germline, CDR1 is DFQATT, CDR2 SNEGSKA (reference sequence). These records were also assigned to another study, of T cells in Graves' hyperthyroidism and ophthalmopathy. That publication notes: Ophthalmopathy onset followed model prediction by a median approximately seven months.

The V call is TRBV20-1, the J call TRBJ2-1, with D possibly being TRBD2 (6 bases). This TCR was sampled from a man between 25 and 39 years old with Graves disease. This material consisted of peripheral blood mononuclear cells (PBMCs), taken at new diagnosis, from a patient treated with antithyroid drugs. This CDR3 is CSARAGTHNEQFF. DNA for the CDR3: TGCAGTGCTAGAGCCGGGACTCACAATGAGCAGTTCTTC.